Listed below are T cell receptor beta chains from one sample, sequenced in a study of blood T cell repertoires in COVID-19. The table came from immunoSEQ multiplex PCR; TCRdb's copy has only in-frame clones and leaves some out. The sample includes tens of thousands of clones, roughly 90% of them seen just once. The sample comprised peripheral blood. Source of these receptors: a man in his sixties or seventies with active or convalescent COVID-19. The CDR3 runs from the conserved cysteine through the conserved F or W. The D gene is left open where the match is weak. Size is stated for part of the rows, as once, few or many counts, or as a class when the clone is expanded.

>NA|13|TRBV12-3/TRBV12-4|NA|TRBJ1-1
TGTGCCAGCGGAGGGGACCTAAACACTGAAGCTTTCTTT
CASGGDLNTEAFF
>NA|15|TRBV7-2|TRBD1|TRBJ1-3
TGTGCCAGCAGCCTTGGGACAGCCTCTGGAAACACCATATATTTT
CASSLGTASGNTIYF
>NA|14|TRBV3-1/TRBV3-2|NA|TRBJ2-5
TGTGCCAGCAGCCAGCTAGCTGACAAAGAGACCCAGTACTTC
CASSQLADKETQYF
>many|19|TRBV5-1|TRBD1|TRBJ1-6
TGCGCCAGCAGCTTGGACAGGGGGACAAGGAGCTCCTATAATTCACCCCTCCACTTT
CASSLDRGTRSSYNSPLHF
>NA|14|TRBV29-1|TRBD2|TRBJ2-3
TGCAGCGTTGGGGGCGGGAGTCTGGCAGATACGCAGTATTTT
CSVGGGSLADTQYF
>NA|14|TRBV5-1|NA|TRBJ1-5
TGCGCCAGCAGCCCCGCGGGGGGCAATCAGCCCCAGCATTTT
CASSPAGGNQPQHF
>NA|15|TRBV18|NA|TRBJ2-7
TGTGCCAGCTCACCGGCTGAGGGGGGGACCTACGAGCAGTACTTC
CASSPAEGGTYEQYF
>NA|14|TRBV10-3|TRBD1|TRBJ1-6
TGTGCCATCAGTGAGGACAGGGAACCATCACCCCTCCACTTT
CAISEDREPSPLHF
>NA|14|TRBV9|NA|TRBJ1-1
TGTGCCAGCAGCGTAGGGGGCACTTCGGCTGAAGCTTTCTTT
CASSVGGTSAEAFF
>NA|15|TRBV28|TRBD1|TRBJ1-4
TGTGCCAGCAGCACGACGGGACAGTCAACGACAAAACTGTTTTTT
CASSTTGQSTTKLFF
>NA|14|TRBV15|NA|TRBJ1-3
TGTGCCACCAGCACTTATGGGCAGGGAAACACCATATATTTT
CATSTYGQGNTIYF
>once|15|TRBV7-2|NA|TRBJ2-5
TGTGCCAGCAGCTTAGCGCCAGGGGCCCAAGAGACCCAGTACTTC
CASSLAPGAQETQYF
>once|16|TRBV28|TRBD1|TRBJ1-3
TGTGCCAGCAGTTTAGGTACAGGGGCTTGGGGAAACACCATATATTTT
CASSLGTGAWGNTIYF
>NA|14|TRBV30|TRBD1|TRBJ2-1
TGTGCCTGGAGCATCGGGACAGGGTATGGTGAGCAGTTCTTC
CAWSIGTGYGEQFF
>NA|13|TRBV12-3/TRBV12-4|NA|TRBJ2-5
TGTGCCAGCACCCCCGACAGCCGAGAGACCCAGTACTTC
CASTPDSRETQYF
>NA|15|TRBV5-1|TRBD1|TRBJ2-5
TGCGCCAGCAGCCCCTTGGGACAGGGTGAGGAGACCCAGTACTTC
CASSPLGQGEETQYF
>NA|15|TRBV2|NA|TRBJ1-6
TGTGCCAGCAGTGAAGAAGGGACACGGAATTCACCCCTCCACTTT
CASSEEGTRNSPLHF
>NA|14|TRBV6-5|NA|TRBJ1-4
TGTGCCAGCAGATGGGGGGCAACTAATGAAAAACTGTTTTTT
CASRWGATNEKLFF
>once|15|TRBV28|NA|TRBJ1-5
TGTGCCAGCAGACGAGGGCAGTCGGGCAATCAGCCCCAGCATTTT
CASRRGQSGNQPQHF
>once|14|TRBV6-5|NA|TRBJ2-7
TGTGCCAGCAGTCTACAGGGTTTCTCCTACGAGCAGTACTTC
CASSLQGFSYEQYF
>NA|12|TRBV6-6|NA|TRBJ1-2
TGTGCCAGCACCGGACAGAGCTATGGCTACACCTTC
CASTGQSYGYTF
>NA|18|TRBV3-1/TRBV3-2|TRBD2|TRBJ2-2
TGTGCCAGCAGCCAAGAACCCCGACTAGCGGACGACACCGGGGAGCTGTTTTTT
CASSQEPRLADDTGELFF
>NA|15|TRBV27|TRBD2|TRBJ2-3
TGTGCCAGCAGGGACGTGGGACTAGCGGGAGCACCGGGGTATTTT
CASRDVGLAGAPGYF
>once|17|TRBV11-2|TRBD2|TRBJ2-1
TGTGCCAGCAGCCTAGGGACTAGCGGGAGGGCGGGGGGTGAGCAGTTCTTC
CASSLGTSGRAGGEQFF
>NA|14|TRBV4-3|NA|TRBJ2-1
TGCGCCAGCAGCCAAGGGGCCAACGACAATGAGCAGTTCTTC
CASSQGANDNEQFF
>NA|15|TRBV11-1|TRBD1|TRBJ1-2
TGTGCCAGCAGCTCATCCGGGACAGGCCAATATGGCTACACCTTC
CASSSSGTGQYGYTF
>NA|15|TRBV4-1|TRBD2|TRBJ2-1
TGCGCCAGCAGCCAGGGTCTAGCGGGCTACAATGAGCAGTTCTTC
CASSQGLAGYNEQFF
>NA|19|TRBV5-6|TRBD1|TRBJ2-6
TGTGCCAGCAGCTTGGATAGGTGGACAGGGCCCTCTGGGGCCAACGTCCTGACTTTC
CASSLDRWTGPSGANVLTF
>NA|14|TRBV11-3|NA|TRBJ1-1
TGTGCCAGCAGCTTAGAGGGAGATAACACTGAAGCTTTCTTT
CASSLEGDNTEAFF
>NA|12|TRBV30|NA|TRBJ1-2
TGTGCCTGGAGTGTACTTGGGAGAGGCTACACCTTC
CAWSVLGRGYTF
>few|14|TRBV7-9|TRBD1|TRBJ1-3
TGTGCCAGCAGCCCCGTGGGACAGGCGCACTCCATATATTTT
CASSPVGQAHSIYF
>NA|13|TRBV30|NA|TRBJ2-3
TGTGCCTGGAGTTCTGAAAGGAGAGATACGCAGTATTTT
CAWSSERRDTQYF
>NA|18|TRBV11-3|NA|TRBJ2-7
TGTGCCAGCAGCTTAGAGGCAGGGTCAGGGGTCACTTTCTACGAGCAGTACTTC
CASSLEAGSGVTFYEQYF
>NA|16|TRBV9|TRBD2|TRBJ2-7
TGTGCCAGCAGCCCTCGGACTAGCGGGGATACCTACGAGCAGTACTTC
CASSPRTSGDTYEQYF
>NA|14|TRBV7-9|NA|TRBJ1-1
TGTGCCAGCAGCTCCGGGGGAATAAACACTGAAGCTTTCTTT
CASSSGGINTEAFF
>NA|14|TRBV5-1|NA|TRBJ1-2
TGCGCCAGCAGCTTGGCCGGGCAGGGTCATGGCTACACCTTC
CASSLAGQGHGYTF
>NA|12|TRBV11-1|NA|TRBJ2-5
TGTGCCAGCAGCTTAGCGGAGGGACTCCAGTACTTC
CASSLAEGLQYF
>NA|16|TRBV4-1|NA|TRBJ1-3
TGCGCCAGCAGCCAAGAGGGCAGGGCAGCCGGAAACACCATATATTTT
CASSQEGRAAGNTIYF
>once|14|TRBV5-1|NA|TRBJ2-1
TGCGCCAGCAGCTACGGGACTGGATACAATGAGCAGTTCTTC
CASSYGTGYNEQFF
>NA|16|TRBV15|TRBD2|TRBJ2-7
TGTGCCACCAGCAGAGATTCATCGGGAGGGCGGGACGAGCAGTACTTC
CATSRDSSGGRDEQYF
>NA|14|TRBV27|NA|TRBJ1-6
TGTGCCAGCAGTTCCAGGGAAACCAATTCACCCCTCCACTTT
CASSSRETNSPLHF
>NA|19|TRBV18|NA|TRBJ1-2
TGTGCCAGCTCACAGCTACCCCAGGGGACCACGAGGGTAGGCTATGGCTACACCTTC
CASSQLPQGTTRVGYGYTF
>once|14|TRBV5-1|TRBD1|TRBJ1-5
TGCGCCAGCAGCATCGGGACAGTTTATCAGCCCCAGCATTTT
CASSIGTVYQPQHF
>NA|14|TRBV28|NA|TRBJ1-1
TGTGCCAGCAGAACTGGGGCTTTGGGGACTGAAGCTTTCTTT
CASRTGALGTEAFF
>NA|15|TRBV28|NA|TRBJ1-1
TGTGCCAGCAGTCCACAAAGCGACAGGCCGCCTGAAGCTTTCTTT
CASSPQSDRPPEAFF
>NA|14|TRBV5-1|TRBD1|TRBJ2-3
TGCGCCAGCTTAAGACAGGGAAGCACAGATACGCAGTATTTT
CASLRQGSTDTQYF
>NA|14|TRBV3-1/TRBV3-2|NA|TRBJ2-1
TGTGCCAGCAGCTTTCGGGGTGTCTACAATGAGCAGTTCTTC
CASSFRGVYNEQFF
>NA|14|TRBV5-1|NA|TRBJ1-3
TGCGCCAGCAGGGCCAGTAGCCCTGGAAACACCATATATTTT
CASRASSPGNTIYF
>NA|14|TRBV6-2/TRBV6-3|TRBD1|TRBJ2-7
TGTGCCAGCAGTAACCGGGACAGGGGCTACGAGCAGTACTTC
CASSNRDRGYEQYF
>NA|17|TRBV18|NA|TRBJ2-1
TGTGCCAGCTCACCACGTCAGGGGTCACCTTCCTACAATGAGCAGTTCTTC
CASSPRQGSPSYNEQFF
>NA|16|TRBV19|TRBD1|TRBJ2-5
TGTGCCAGTAGATACACAGGGGGCGCACCGTGGGAGACCCAGTACTTC
CASRYTGGAPWETQYF
>NA|15|TRBV7-6|TRBD1|TRBJ2-4
TGTGCCAGCAGCCCAATTGGGACAGCAGAAAACATTCAGTACTTC
CASSPIGTAENIQYF
>NA|16|TRBV19|TRBD1|TRBJ2-2
TGTGCCAGTAGGGAGGGACAGGGTCTAATCACCGGGGAGCTGTTTTTT
CASREGQGLITGELFF
>NA|17|TRBV5-1|TRBD1|TRBJ2-3
TGCGCCAGCAGCCGCCAAGCGGGACAGGGGGCTACAGATACGCAGTATTTT
CASSRQAGQGATDTQYF
>NA|13|TRBV6-5|TRBD1|TRBJ1-5
TGTGCCAGCAGTTCGACAGGGCGGGAGCCCCAGCATTTT
CASSSTGREPQHF
>NA|11|TRBV18|NA|TRBJ2-1
TGTGCCAGCTCACCACTCGGTGAGCAGTTCTTC
CASSPLGEQFF
>NA|14|TRBV30|TRBD1|TRBJ1-1
TGTGCCTTATCGACAGGGAGGTTGAACACTGAAGCTTTCTTT
CALSTGRLNTEAFF
>NA|15|TRBV7-2|TRBD2|TRBJ2-2
TGTGCCAGTACGAGGGGCGGGGGGGACACCGGGGAGCTGTTTTTT
CASTRGGGDTGELFF
>NA|17|TRBV7-8|TRBD1|TRBJ1-1
TGTGCCAGCAGCGCAAGGGACAGGGTTTTCTCGAACACTGAAGCTTTCTTT
CASSARDRVFSNTEAFF